This T cell receptor (beta chain) was recorded in a study of blood T cell repertoires in COVID-19. Study details: Samples representing acute and convalescent COVID-19 were sourced from the United States, Italy and Spain. T cells, B-cell-depleted T cells, or PBMCs supplied cDNA or gDNA.

Profiled with immunoSEQ multiplex PCR; TCRdb holds only in-frame clones, not every one. This table holds about 56,000 clones, around 77% found once. This CDR3 region has 16 residues. The sequencing sample was made of peripheral blood. The chain joins TRBV21-1 to TRBJ1-3. TRBV21-1 is shown as a pseudogene. This TCR was sampled from a woman aged 70-85 years with COVID-19, enrolled during active disease. DNA for the CDR3: TGTGCCAGCAGCAAAGCGAGAGGGATAAAGGGAAACACCATATATTTT. Its protein is CASSKARGIKGNTIYF.